These 27 T cell receptor beta chains were sequenced from one sample in a study of T cell responses to AZD1222 COVID-19 vaccine. The assay was immunoSEQ multiplex PCR, and TCRdb's table has in-frame clones only and misses some. The repertoire holds about 120,000 clones, with roughly 84% as singletons. The source was peripheral blood, collected on day 0 of AZD1222 vaccination. All receptors come from an adult in good health.

This clone was detected once. The chain uses TRBV6-5 and TRBJ1-5; D is unresolved. CDR1 and CDR2 from the germline V gene are MNHEY and SVGAGI. V was shortened by 5 bases and J by 5 bases, with 16 bases between the two germline ends. This CDR3 comprises 15 residues. CDR3 DNA: TGTGCCAGCAGTCGTCCAATCAACAGCTATCAGCCCCAGCATTTT. Encoded protein: CASSRPINSYQPQHF.

The chain is built from TRBV28 and TRBJ2-5, with 9 bases lining up with TRBD1. V lost 8 bases and J lost 4; bases outside the gene matches: 14. The CDR3 is 16 residues long. The V gene's germline CDR1 is MDHEN and CDR2 SYDVKM. CDR3 DNA: TGTGCCAGCCCTCCTGGTGGGACAGGGAGGAGAGAGACCCAGTACTTC. This sequence encodes CASPPGGTGRRETQYF.

For the CDR3, the DNA is TGTGCCAGCAGCTTAGAGGAGGAAAAACTGTTTTTT. It codes for CASSLEEEKLFF. This chain connects TRBV5-6 to TRBJ1-4; D remains ambiguous. Between the trimmed V and J ends, which lost 2 bases and 8 bases, there was a span of 7 bases. The CDR3 covers 12 residues. Germline loops: CDR1 SGHDT, CDR2 YYEEEE.

V and J are TRBV5-4 and TRBJ2-7; 15 bases align to TRBD2. V shed 3 bases and J 4 bases; nucleotides not matched to a gene: 5. Looked up from germline, CDR1 is SGHNT and CDR2 is YYREEE (reference sequence). The CDR3 totals 16 residues. This CDR3 is CASSSRGLAGGYEQYF. In nucleotides, the CDR3 is TGTGCCAGCAGCTCCCGGGGACTAGCGGGAGGATACGAGCAGTACTTC.

V usage is TRBV5-1 and J usage is TRBJ2-3, with TRBD1 as a possible D gene (5 bases). This CDR3 spans 14 amino acids. Germline V gives CDR1 SGHRS, CDR2 YFSETQ. V shed 0 bases and J shed 3 bases, with 8 bases lying between them. CDR3 nucleotides: TGCGCCAGCAGCTTGGCTCCAGGGACAGATACGCAGTATTTT. Its translation: CASSLAPGTDTQYF. Filled out from reference TRBV5-1 and TRBJ2-3, the complete variable domain reads KAGVTQTPRYLIKTRGQQVTLSCSPISGHRSVSWYQQTPGQGLQFLFEYFSETQRNKGNFPGRFSGRQFSNSRSEMNVSTLELGDSALYLCASSLAPGTDTQYFGPGTRLTVL.

The chain is built from TRBV19 and TRBJ1-1; D not resolved. Germline loops: CDR1 LNHDA, CDR2 SQIVND (reference sequence). Trimming took 6 bases from V and 0 from J, leaving 14 bases between them. CDR3 length: 15 amino acids. This CDR3 reads CASRSLDTLNTEAFF. The CDR3 coding sequence is TGTGCCAGTAGGTCCCTAGACACCTTGAACACTGAAGCTTTCTTT.

V is TRBV6-5 and J is TRBJ2-3, with TRBD1 as a possible D gene (6 bases). The V gene's germline CDR1 is MNHEY and CDR2 SVGAGI. The germline V and J ends were trimmed by 7 bases and 2 bases, with 10 bases remaining between them. The CDR3 length is 13 residues. The CDR3: CASTGDNTDTQYF. CDR3 sequence (DNA): TGTGCCAGCACCGGGGACAACACAGATACGCAGTATTTT.

The genes are TRBV6-2 or TRBV6-3 and TRBJ2-7; TRBD2 aligns across 8 bases. This CDR3 has 14 amino acids. Losses at the gene ends were 5 bases for V and 6 bases for J; bases not matched to a gene: 9. From germline, CDR1 is MNHEY and CDR2 SVGEGT. CDR3: CASSRAGVSSEQYF. The CDR3 nucleotides are TGTGCCAGCAGTAGAGCGGGAGTGTCGAGCGAGCAGTACTTC.

The chain couples TRBV3-1 (or the pseudogene TRBV3-2) to TRBJ1-1; TRBD1 agrees at 11 bases. Per the germline V gene, CDR1 is LGHDT and CDR2 is YNNKEL (reference sequence). CDR3 length: 16 amino acids. Germline trimming cut 2 bases from V and 5 bases from J; bases unmatched to any gene: 7. This chain's CDR3 is CASSQLRDRGRTEAFF. As DNA, the CDR3 is TGTGCCAGCAGCCAACTCCGGGACAGGGGGAGGACTGAAGCTTTCTTT.

V gene TRBV20-1 combines with J gene TRBJ1-5, with D perhaps TRBD1 (5 bases). The CDR3 sequence is 15 residues long. Trimming removed 3 bases from V and 5 bases from J, with 17 bases in between. Looked up from germline, CDR1 is DFQATT and CDR2 is SNEGSKA (reference sequence). CDR3 coding DNA: TGCAGTGCTAGTCAAGGTGGGGGGAACTATCAGCCCCAGCATTTT. It translates to CSASQGGGNYQPQHF.

The rearrangement links TRBV5-1 to TRBJ2-1; D ambiguous. The V gene's germline CDR1 is SGHRS and CDR2 YFSETQ. The CDR3 contains 15 residues. The V gene lost 4 bases and the J gene lost 0 bases, with 11 bases spanning the gap. The CDR3 region is CASSQEQSSYNEQFF. The CDR3 nucleotides are TGCGCCAGCAGCCAAGAGCAAAGCTCCTACAATGAGCAGTTCTTC.

The chain uses TRBV3-1 (or the pseudogene TRBV3-2) and TRBJ1-1, with 8 positions matching TRBD1. After removal of 5 bases from V and 5 bases from J, the junction contained 7 bases not matched to a gene. Germline CDR1 is LGHDT and CDR2 is YNNKEL (reference sequence). This CDR3 contains 14 residues. CDR3 protein: CASSYGQGGTEAFF. The CDR3 nucleotides are TGTGCCAGCAGCTACGGACAGGGTGGGACTGAAGCTTTCTTT.

The rearrangement uses TRBV27 and TRBJ1-1; 7 bases fit TRBD1. This CDR3 is 15 amino acids long. The germline V gene encodes CDR1 MNHEY and CDR2 SMNVEV (reference sequence). The trim removed 9 bases at V and 5 bases at J, leaving 15 bases unmatched. CDR3: CASVPEGRGRTEAFF. Written as DNA, the CDR3 is TGTGCCAGTGTTCCCGAGGGCAGGGGGAGGACTGAAGCTTTCTTT.

This sequence joins TRBV18 and TRBJ2-7; 10 nucleotides agree with TRBD1. The CDR3 is 13 residues long. CDR1 is KGHSH and CDR2 is LQKENI in the germline V gene. V lost 4 bases to trimming and J lost 3 bases; unmatched junction nucleotides: 0. The CDR3 reads CASSRTGGYEQYF. The CDR3 nucleotides read TGTGCCAGCTCACGGACAGGGGGCTACGAGCAGTACTTC.

The chain links TRBV3-1 (or the pseudogene TRBV3-2) to TRBJ2-2, with a possible D match to TRBD1 (6 bases). CDR3 length: 15 amino acids. V lost 4 bases and J 0 bases, leaving 9 bases between the germline ends. Germline values: CDR1 LGHDT, CDR2 YNNKEL (reference sequence). The DNA for the CDR3 is TGTGCCAGCAGCCCCGGGACAACGAACACCGGGGAGCTGTTTTTT. This translates into CASSPGTTNTGELFF.

As for this clone: The same CDR3 also results from other DNA sequences found in this sample. The genes are TRBV27 and TRBJ1-2; 9 bases match TRBD1. The CDR3 covers 13 residues. V shed 3 bases, J shed 5 bases, and the junction held 1 base outside the gene matches. Germline V CDR1 and CDR2: MNHEY, SMNVEV (reference sequence). Here the CDR3 reads CASSLGQGYGYTF. The CDR3 nucleotides are TGTGCCAGCAGTTTGGGACAGGGTTATGGCTACACCTTC.

The chain links TRBV10-3 to TRBJ2-7; 12 bases map to TRBD1. V gave up 0 bases and J gave up 8 bases; unmatched junction bases: 11. The germline V gene encodes CDR1 ENHRY and CDR2 SYGVKD. This CDR3 contains 17 residues. CDR3 amino acids: CAISESTVGTGGVKQYF. Here the CDR3 DNA reads TGTGCCATCAGTGAGTCGACGGTGGGGACAGGGGGCGTCAAGCAGTACTTC.

This rearrangement joins TRBV7-8 to TRBJ2-7; 8 bases line up with TRBD2. CDR1 is SGHVS and CDR2 is FQNEAQ in the germline V gene. There are 16 residues in the CDR3. V lost 8 bases and J lost 3; bases outside the gene matches: 15. CDR3 residues: CASRASAGGYIYEQYF. CDR3 sequence (DNA): TGTGCCAGCCGGGCGTCCGCGGGAGGCTACATCTACGAGCAGTACTTC.

The rearrangement links TRBV27 to TRBJ2-2; the match to TRBD2 covers 7 bases. The CDR3 has 15 residues. Germline loops: CDR1 MNHEY, CDR2 SMNVEV (reference sequence). The V gene end was trimmed by 0 bases and the J gene end by 7 bases; junction bases not matched to a gene: 5. In DNA, the CDR3 is TGTGCCAGCAGTTTATCGGGAGGGGTTGGCGGGGAGCTGTTTTTT. Its translation: CASSLSGGVGGELFF.

This rearrangement joins TRBV10-3 to TRBJ1-4; a possible D gene is TRBD1 (5 bases). Germline values: CDR1 ENHRY, CDR2 SYGVKD. CDR3 length: 11 amino acids. Trimming took off 11 bases at V and 7 bases at J, with 11 bases between the two ends. The CDR3 DNA is TGTGCCGCCGGTGGGGGTGAAAAACTGTTTTTT. Translating it yields CAAGGGEKLFF.

V usage is TRBV10-1 and J usage is TRBJ2-7; 14 bases are a match to TRBD2. From germline, CDR1 is WNHNN and CDR2 SYGVQD (reference sequence). This CDR3 is built from 16 residues. V lost 4 bases and J lost 7; bases outside the gene matches: 9. In DNA form, the CDR3 reads TGCGCCAGCAGTGTACGGACTAGCGGGAGGTTTGGGGAGCAGTACTTC. It specifies CASSVRTSGRFGEQYF.

The chain combines TRBV2 with TRBJ2-1, with D unresolved. The CDR3 length is 11 residues. Per the germline V gene, CDR1 is SNHLY and CDR2 is FYNNEI. V lost 8 bases and J 7 bases, leaving 9 bases between the germline ends. The CDR3 DNA is TGTGCCAGCGAAGCGCGGAATGAGCAGTTCTTC. Amino acid sequence: CASEARNEQFF.

This chain links TRBV12-5 with TRBJ2-2; D may be TRBD1 (5 bases). The CDR3 loop spans 15 amino acids. From germline, CDR1 is LGHNT and CDR2 FRNRAP. Trimming cost V 1 base and J 5 bases, with 11 bases left between them. This CDR3 reads CASGLAGYHTGELFF. The CDR3 bases are TGTGCTAGTGGTTTGGCAGGGTATCATACCGGGGAGCTGTTTTTT.

V usage is TRBV11-2 and J usage is TRBJ1-1; D possibly corresponds to TRBD1 (5 bases). V was trimmed by 1 base and J by 4 bases, leaving 7 bases between them. Germline-derived CDR1 and CDR2 are SGHAT and FQNNGV. The CDR3 is made up of 13 amino acids. In nucleotides, the CDR3 is TGTGCCAGCAGCTTAGCAAGGGGCACTGAAGCTTTCTTT. The encoded protein is CASSLARGTEAFF.

The chain combines TRBV3-1 (or the pseudogene TRBV3-2) with TRBJ1-4; no definite D call. Trimming removed 3 bases from V and 10 bases from J, with 9 bases in between. The germline CDR1 and CDR2 sequences are LGHDT and YNNKEL (reference sequence). The CDR3 runs 12 residues. CDR3 amino acids: CASSQGGRKLFF. Here the CDR3 DNA reads TGTGCCAGCAGCCAGGGCGGGAGAAAACTGTTTTTT.

V is TRBV10-1 and J is TRBJ2-6, with D uncertain. The V end lost 7 bases, the J end lost 0 bases, and 13 bases lay between the germline ends. Germline V lookup: CDR1 WNHNN, CDR2 SYGVQD (reference sequence). The CDR3 is 16 residues long. CDR3: CASIGSSSSGANVLTF. The DNA of the CDR3 is TGCGCCAGCATAGGCAGCTCCAGCTCTGGGGCCAACGTCCTGACTTTC.

The V and J genes are TRBV7-2 and TRBJ1-2, with D unclear. The CDR3 runs to 13 residues. CDR1 is SGHTA and CDR2 is FQGNSA in the germline V gene. V was pared by 2 bases and J by 7 bases, with 11 bases between. CDR3 coding DNA: TGTGCCAGCAGCTTACCCCCAGCACCTGGCTACACCTTC. It encodes CASSLPPAPGYTF.